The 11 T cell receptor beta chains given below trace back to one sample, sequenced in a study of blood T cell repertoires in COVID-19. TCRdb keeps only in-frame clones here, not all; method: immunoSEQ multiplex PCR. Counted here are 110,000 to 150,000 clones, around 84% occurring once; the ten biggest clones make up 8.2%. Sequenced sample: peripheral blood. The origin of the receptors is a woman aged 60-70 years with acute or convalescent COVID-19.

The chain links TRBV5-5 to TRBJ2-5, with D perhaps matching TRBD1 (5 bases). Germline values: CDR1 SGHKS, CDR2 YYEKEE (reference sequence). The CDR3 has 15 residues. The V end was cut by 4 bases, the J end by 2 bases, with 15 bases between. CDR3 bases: TGTGCCAGCAGCCTGGCAGGGAACCGTCAAGAGACCCAGTACTTC. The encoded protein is CASSLAGNRQETQYF.

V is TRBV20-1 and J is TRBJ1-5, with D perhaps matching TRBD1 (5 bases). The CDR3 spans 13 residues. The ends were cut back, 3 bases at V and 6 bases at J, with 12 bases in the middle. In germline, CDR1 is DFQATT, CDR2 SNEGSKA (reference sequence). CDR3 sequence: CSASSDRGQPQHF. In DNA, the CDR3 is TGCAGTGCTAGTAGTGACAGAGGTCAGCCCCAGCATTTT.

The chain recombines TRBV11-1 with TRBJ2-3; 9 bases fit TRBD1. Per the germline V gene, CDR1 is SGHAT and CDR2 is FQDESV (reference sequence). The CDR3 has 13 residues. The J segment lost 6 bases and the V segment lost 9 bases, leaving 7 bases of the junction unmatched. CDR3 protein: CARLQGARDTQYF. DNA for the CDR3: TGTGCCAGACTACAGGGGGCTAGGGATACGCAGTATTTT.

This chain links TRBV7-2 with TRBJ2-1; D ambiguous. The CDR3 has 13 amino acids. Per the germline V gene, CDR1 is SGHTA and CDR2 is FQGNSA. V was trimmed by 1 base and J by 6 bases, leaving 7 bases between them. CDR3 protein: CASSLGSGNEQFF. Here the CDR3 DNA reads TGTGCCAGCAGCTTAGGGTCGGGCAATGAGCAGTTCTTC.

This CDR3 reads CASSLVGRGLETQYF. In nucleotides, the CDR3 is TGTGCCAGCAGCTTGGTTGGCAGGGGTTTGGAGACCCAGTACTTC. V and J are TRBV5-6 and TRBJ2-5; perhaps TRBD1 as D (6 bases). The V and J ends lost 0 bases and 5 bases respectively, with 14 bases between them. The CDR3 totals 15 residues. From germline, CDR1 is SGHDT and CDR2 YYEEEE. The full variable domain, in which reference TRBV5-6 and TRBJ2-5 provide the parts outside the CDR3, is DAGVTQSPTHLIKTRGQQVTLRCSPKSGHDTVSWYQQALGQGPQFIFQYYEEEERQRGNFPDRFSGHQFPNYSSELNVNALLLGDSALYLCASSLVGRGLETQYFGPGTRLLVL.

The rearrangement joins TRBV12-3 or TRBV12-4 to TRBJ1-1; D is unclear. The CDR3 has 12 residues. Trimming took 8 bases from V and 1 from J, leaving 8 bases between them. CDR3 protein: CASSWANTEAFF. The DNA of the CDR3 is TGTGCCAGCTCCTGGGCGAACACTGAAGCTTTCTTT.

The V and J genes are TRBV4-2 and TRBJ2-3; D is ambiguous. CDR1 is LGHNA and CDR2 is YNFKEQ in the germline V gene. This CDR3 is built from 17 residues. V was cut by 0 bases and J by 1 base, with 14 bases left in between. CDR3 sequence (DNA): TGTGCCAGCAGCCAAGATCCGCCAGAAATACGCACAGATACGCAGTATTTT. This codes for CASSQDPPEIRTDTQYF.

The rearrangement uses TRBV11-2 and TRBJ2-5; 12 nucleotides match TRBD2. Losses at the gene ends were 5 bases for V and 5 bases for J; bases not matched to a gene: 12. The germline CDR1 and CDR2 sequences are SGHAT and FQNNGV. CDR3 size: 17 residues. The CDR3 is CASSATSGGSSWETQYF. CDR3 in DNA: TGTGCCAGCAGCGCAACTAGCGGGGGGTCTAGCTGGGAGACCCAGTACTTC.

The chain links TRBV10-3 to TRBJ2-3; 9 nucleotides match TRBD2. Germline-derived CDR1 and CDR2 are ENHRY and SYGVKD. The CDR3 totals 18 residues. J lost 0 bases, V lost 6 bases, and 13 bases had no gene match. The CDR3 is CAIRSYGGGAVSTDTQYF. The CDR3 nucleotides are TGTGCCATCAGGTCCTATGGCGGGGGGGCTGTGAGCACAGATACGCAGTATTTT.

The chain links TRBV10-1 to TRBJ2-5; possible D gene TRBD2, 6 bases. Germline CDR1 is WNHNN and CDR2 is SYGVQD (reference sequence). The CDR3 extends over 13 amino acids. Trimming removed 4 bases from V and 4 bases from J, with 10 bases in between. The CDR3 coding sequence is TGCGCCAGCAGTGTGCAAGCGGGAGAGACCCAGTACTTC. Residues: CASSVQAGETQYF.

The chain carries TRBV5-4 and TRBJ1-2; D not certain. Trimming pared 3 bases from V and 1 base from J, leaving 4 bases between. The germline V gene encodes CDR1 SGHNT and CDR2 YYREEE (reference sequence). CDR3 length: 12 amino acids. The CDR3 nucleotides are TGTGCCAGCAGCTCTGTTAACTATGGCTACACCTTC. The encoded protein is CASSSVNYGYTF. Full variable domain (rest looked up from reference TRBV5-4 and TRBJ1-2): ETGVTQSPTHLIKTRGQQVTLRCSSQSGHNTVSWYQQALGQGPQFIFQYYREEENGRGNFPPRFSGLQFPNYSSELNVNALELDDSALYLCASSSVNYGYTFGSGTRLTVV.